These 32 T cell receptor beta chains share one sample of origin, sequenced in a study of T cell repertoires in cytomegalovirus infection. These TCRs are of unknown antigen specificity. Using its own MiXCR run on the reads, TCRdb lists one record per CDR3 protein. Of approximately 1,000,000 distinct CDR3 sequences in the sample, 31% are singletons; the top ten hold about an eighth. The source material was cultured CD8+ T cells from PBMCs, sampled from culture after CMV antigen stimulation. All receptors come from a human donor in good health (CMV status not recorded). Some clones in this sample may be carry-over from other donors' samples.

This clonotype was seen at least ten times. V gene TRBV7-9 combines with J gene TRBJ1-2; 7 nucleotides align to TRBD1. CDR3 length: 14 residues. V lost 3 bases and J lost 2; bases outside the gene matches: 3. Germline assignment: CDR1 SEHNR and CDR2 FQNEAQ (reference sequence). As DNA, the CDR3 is TGTGCCAGCAGCTTGACAGGGTGGAACTATGGCTACACCTTC. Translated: CASSLTGWNYGYTF.

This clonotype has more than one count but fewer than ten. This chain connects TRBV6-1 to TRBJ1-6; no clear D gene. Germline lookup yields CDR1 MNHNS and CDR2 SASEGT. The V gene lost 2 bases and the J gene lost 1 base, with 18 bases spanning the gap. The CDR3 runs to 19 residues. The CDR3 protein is CASSEKNPIWRSYNSPLHF. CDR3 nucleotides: TGTGCCAGCAGTGAAAAGAACCCTATTTGGCGATCCTATAATTCACCCCTCCACTTT.

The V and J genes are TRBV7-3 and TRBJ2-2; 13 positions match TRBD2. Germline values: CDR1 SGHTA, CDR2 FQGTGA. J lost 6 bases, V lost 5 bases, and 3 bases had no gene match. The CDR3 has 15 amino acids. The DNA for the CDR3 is TGTGCCAGCAGCACTAGCGGGGGGGCCCCCGGGGAGCTGTTTTTT. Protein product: CASSTSGGAPGELFF. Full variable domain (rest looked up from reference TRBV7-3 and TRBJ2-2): GAGVSQTPSNKVTEKGKYVELRCDPISGHTALYWYRQSLGQGPEFLIYFQGTGAADDSGLPNDRFFAVRPEGSVSTLKIQRTERGDSAVYLCASSTSGGAPGELFFGEGSRLTVL.

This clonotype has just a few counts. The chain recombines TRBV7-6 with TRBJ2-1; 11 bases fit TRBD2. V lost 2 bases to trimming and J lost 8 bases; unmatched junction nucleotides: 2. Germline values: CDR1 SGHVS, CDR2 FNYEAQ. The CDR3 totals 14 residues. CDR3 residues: CASSLISGGDEQFF. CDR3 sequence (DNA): TGTGCCAGCAGCTTAATTAGCGGGGGGGATGAGCAGTTCTTC.

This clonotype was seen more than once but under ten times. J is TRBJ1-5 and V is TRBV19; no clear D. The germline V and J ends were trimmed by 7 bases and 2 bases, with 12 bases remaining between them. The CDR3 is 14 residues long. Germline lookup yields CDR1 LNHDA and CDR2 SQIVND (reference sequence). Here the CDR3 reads CASTLRGRNQPQHF. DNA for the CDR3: TGTGCCAGTACCCTCAGAGGTCGCAATCAGCCCCAGCATTTT.

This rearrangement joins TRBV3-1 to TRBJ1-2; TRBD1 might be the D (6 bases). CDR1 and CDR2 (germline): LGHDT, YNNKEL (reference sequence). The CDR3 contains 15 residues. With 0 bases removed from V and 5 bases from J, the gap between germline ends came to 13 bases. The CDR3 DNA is TGTGCCAGCAGCCAAGATCACGGGACAAAGTATGGCTACACCTTC. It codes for CASSQDHGTKYGYTF. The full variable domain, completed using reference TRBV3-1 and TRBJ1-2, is DTAVSQTPKYLVTQMGNDKSIKCEQNLGHDTMYWYKQDSKKFLKIMFSYNNKELIINETVPNRFSPKSPDKAHLNLHINSLELGDSAVYFCASSQDHGTKYGYTFGSGTRLTVV.

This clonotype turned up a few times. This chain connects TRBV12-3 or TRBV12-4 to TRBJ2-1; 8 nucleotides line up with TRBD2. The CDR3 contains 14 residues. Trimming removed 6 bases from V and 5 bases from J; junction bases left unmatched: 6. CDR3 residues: CASRPTSVDNEQFF. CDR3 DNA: TGTGCCAGCAGGCCGACTAGCGTAGACAATGAGCAGTTCTTC.

CDR3: CASSLVAGTSGELFF. The CDR3, as DNA: TGTGCCAGCAGCTTAGTGGCCGGGACTAGCGGGGAGCTGTTTTTT. The gene calls are TRBV7-6 and TRBJ2-2; 8 bases align to TRBD2. The V gene's germline CDR1 is SGHVS and CDR2 FNYEAQ. The CDR3 extends over 15 amino acids. Losses at the gene ends were 1 base for V and 7 bases for J; bases not matched to a gene: 5.

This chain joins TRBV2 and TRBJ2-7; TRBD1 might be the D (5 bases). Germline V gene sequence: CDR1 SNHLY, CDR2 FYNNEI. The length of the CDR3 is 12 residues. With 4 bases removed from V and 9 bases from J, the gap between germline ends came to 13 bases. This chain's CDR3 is CASSARAVGQYF. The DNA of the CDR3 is TGTGCCAGCAGTGCCAGGGCGGTCGGGCAGTACTTC.

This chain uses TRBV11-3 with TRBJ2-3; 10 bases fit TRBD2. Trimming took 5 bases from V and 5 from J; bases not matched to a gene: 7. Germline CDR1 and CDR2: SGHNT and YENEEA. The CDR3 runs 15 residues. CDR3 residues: CASSERGGLGDTQYF. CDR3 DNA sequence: TGTGCCAGCAGCGAGCGGGGGGGCCTGGGAGATACGCAGTATTTT.

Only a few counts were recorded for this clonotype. The CDR3 DNA follows: TGTGCCAGCAGCTTAGCGCGGGGGGATCAGCCCCAGCATTTT. This encodes CASSLARGDQPQHF. This chain links TRBV7-6 with TRBJ1-5, with a weak D call TRBD1 (5 bases). Trimming cost V 0 bases and J 5 bases, with 8 bases left between them. Germline V gene sequence: CDR1 SGHVS, CDR2 FNYEAQ. CDR3 size: 14 residues.

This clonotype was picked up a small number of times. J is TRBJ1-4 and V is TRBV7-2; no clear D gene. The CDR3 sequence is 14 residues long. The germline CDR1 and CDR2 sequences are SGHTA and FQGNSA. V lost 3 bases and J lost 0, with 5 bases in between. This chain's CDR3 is CASSFPATNEKLFF. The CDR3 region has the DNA TGTGCCAGCAGCTTCCCCGCAACTAATGAAAAACTGTTTTTT.

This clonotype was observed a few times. Here the CDR3 reads CASSLVGGGSRSPLHF. In DNA form, the CDR3 reads TGTGCCAGCAGCTTAGTGGGCGGCGGGTCGAGGTCACCCCTCCACTTT. The V gene is TRBV11-2, the J gene TRBJ1-6; D gene uncertain. The ends were cut back, 1 base at V and 10 bases at J, with 17 bases in the middle. CDR3 length: 16 amino acids. The germline V gene encodes CDR1 SGHAT and CDR2 FQNNGV.

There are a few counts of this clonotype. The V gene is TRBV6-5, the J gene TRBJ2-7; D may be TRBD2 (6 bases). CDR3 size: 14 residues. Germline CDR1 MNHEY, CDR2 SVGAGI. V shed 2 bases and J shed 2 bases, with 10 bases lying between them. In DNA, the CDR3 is TGTGCCAGCAGTTACGATAGCGGAACCTACGAGCAGTACTTC. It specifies CASSYDSGTYEQYF.

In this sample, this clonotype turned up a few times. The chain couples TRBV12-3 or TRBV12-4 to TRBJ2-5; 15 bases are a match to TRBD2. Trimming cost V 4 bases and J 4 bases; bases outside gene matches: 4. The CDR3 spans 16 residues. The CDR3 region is CASSWGTSGGRETQYF. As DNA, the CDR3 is TGTGCCAGCAGTTGGGGGACTAGCGGGGGGCGAGAGACCCAGTACTTC.

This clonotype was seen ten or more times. The CDR3 sequence: CASSLEGGPNYGYTF. CDR3 DNA: TGTGCCAGCAGCTTAGAAGGCGGACCTAACTATGGCTACACCTTC. The chain joins TRBV7-9 to TRBJ1-2; no firm D call. The CDR3 runs 15 residues. Trimming removed 1 base from V and 0 bases from J, with 9 bases in between. Germline CDR1 reads SEHNR; CDR2 reads FQNEAQ (reference sequence).

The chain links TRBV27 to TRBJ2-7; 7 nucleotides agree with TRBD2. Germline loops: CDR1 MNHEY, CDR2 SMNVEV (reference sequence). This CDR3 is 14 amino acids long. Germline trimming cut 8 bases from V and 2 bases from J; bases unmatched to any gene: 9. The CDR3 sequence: CASGWGGSAYEQYF. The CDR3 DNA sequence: TGTGCCAGCGGCTGGGGGGGGAGCGCCTACGAGCAGTACTTC.

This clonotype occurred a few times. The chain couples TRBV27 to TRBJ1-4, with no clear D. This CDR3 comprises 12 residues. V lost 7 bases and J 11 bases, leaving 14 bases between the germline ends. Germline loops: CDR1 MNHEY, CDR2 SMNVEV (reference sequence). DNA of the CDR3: TGTGCCAGCAAGGGCGGCGGCAGCAAACTGTTTTTT. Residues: CASKGGGSKLFF.

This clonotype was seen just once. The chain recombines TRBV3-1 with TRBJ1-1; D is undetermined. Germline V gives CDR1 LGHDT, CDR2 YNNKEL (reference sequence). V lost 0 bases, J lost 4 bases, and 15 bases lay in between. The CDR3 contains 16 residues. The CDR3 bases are TGTGCCAGCAGCCAAGAGTCACCCCCGACGGCCACTGAAGCTTTCTTT. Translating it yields CASSQESPPTATEAFF.

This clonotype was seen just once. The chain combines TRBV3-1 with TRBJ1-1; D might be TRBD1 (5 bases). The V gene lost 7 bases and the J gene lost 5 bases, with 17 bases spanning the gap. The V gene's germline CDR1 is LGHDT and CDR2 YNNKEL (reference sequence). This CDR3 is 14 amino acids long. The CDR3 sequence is CASTPGGSGTEAFF. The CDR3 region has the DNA TGTGCCAGCACCCCGGGGGGGAGTGGAACTGAAGCTTTCTTT.

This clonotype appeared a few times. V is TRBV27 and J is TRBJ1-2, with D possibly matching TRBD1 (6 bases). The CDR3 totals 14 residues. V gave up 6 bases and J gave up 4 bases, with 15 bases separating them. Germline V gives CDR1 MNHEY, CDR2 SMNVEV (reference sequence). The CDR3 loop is CASRWGGGGYGYTF. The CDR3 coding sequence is TGTGCCAGCAGGTGGGGAGGGGGTGGCTATGGCTACACCTTC.

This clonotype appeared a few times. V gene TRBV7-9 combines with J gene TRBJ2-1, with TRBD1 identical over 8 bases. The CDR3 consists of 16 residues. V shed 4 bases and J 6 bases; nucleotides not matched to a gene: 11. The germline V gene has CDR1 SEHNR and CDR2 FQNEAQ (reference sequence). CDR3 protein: CASSYPTGAISNEQFF. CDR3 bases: TGTGCCAGCAGCTACCCGACAGGGGCCATTTCCAATGAGCAGTTCTTC.

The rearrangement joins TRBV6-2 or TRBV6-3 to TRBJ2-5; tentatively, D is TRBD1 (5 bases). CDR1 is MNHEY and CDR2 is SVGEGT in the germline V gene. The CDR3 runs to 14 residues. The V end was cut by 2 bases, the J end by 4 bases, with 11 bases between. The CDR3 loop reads CASSYLRERETQYF. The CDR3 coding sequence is TGTGCCAGCAGTTACCTCAGGGAACGAGAGACCCAGTACTTC.

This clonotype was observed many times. This chain's CDR3 is CSARGLGTSGGVLRTDTQYF. The CDR3 nucleotides read TGCAGTGCTAGAGGCCTAGGGACTAGCGGGGGGGTTCTACGCACAGATACGCAGTATTTT. The chain has TRBV20-1 and TRBJ2-3; 16 bases match TRBD2. CDR1 and CDR2 from the germline V gene are DFQATT and SNEGSKA (reference sequence). This CDR3 contains 20 residues. V dropped 1 base and J dropped 1; count of bases not matched to a gene: 11.

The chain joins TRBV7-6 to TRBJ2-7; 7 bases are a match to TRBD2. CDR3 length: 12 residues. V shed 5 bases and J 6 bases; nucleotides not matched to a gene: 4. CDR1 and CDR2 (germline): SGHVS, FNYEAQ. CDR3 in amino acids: CASSGGRGEQYF. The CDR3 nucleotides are TGTGCCAGCAGCGGGGGGAGGGGCGAGCAGTACTTC.

This chain's CDR3 is CASSQYLSSNQPQHF. For the CDR3, the DNA is TGTGCCAGTAGTCAGTATCTTAGCTCTAATCAGCCCCAGCATTTT. This rearrangement joins TRBV19 to TRBJ1-5; no firm D call. The CDR3 is 15 amino acids. V shed 5 bases and J shed 4 bases, with 15 bases lying between them. In germline, CDR1 is LNHDA, CDR2 SQIVND (reference sequence).

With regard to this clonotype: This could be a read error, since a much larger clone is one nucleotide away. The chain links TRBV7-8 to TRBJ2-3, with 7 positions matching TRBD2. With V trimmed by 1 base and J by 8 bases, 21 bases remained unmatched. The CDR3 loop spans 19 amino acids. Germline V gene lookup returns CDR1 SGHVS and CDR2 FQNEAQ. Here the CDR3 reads CASSLGSVGAGCLPATQYF. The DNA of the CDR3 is TGTGCCAGCAGCTTAGGATCCGTCGGAGCGGGGTGCCTACCGGCTACGCAGTATTTT.

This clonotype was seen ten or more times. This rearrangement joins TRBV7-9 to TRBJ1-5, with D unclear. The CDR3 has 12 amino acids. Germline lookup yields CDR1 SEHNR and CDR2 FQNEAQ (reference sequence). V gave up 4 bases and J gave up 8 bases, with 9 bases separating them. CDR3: CASSSYYEPQHF. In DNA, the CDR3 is TGTGCCAGCAGCTCCTACTATGAGCCCCAGCATTTT.

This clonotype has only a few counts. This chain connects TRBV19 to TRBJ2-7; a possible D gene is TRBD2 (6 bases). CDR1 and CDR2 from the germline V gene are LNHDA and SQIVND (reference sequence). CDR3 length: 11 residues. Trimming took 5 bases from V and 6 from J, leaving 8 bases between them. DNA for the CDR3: TGTGCCAGTAGTCAGGGAGGCGAGCAGTACGTC. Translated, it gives CASSQGGEQYV.

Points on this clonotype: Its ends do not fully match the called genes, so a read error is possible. Here the CDR3 reads CANSLDRDRQFF. For the CDR3, the DNA is TGTGCCAACAGCTTGGACCGGGACCGGCAGTTCTTC. The chain carries TRBV7-9 and TRBJ2-1, with D perhaps matching TRBD1 or TRBD2 (5 bases each). The V gene's germline CDR1 is SEHNR and CDR2 FQNEAQ (reference sequence). There are 12 residues in the CDR3. Complete variable domain (other parts from reference TRBV7-9 and TRBJ2-1): DTGVSQNPRHKITKRGQNVTFRCDPISEHNRLYWYRQTLGQGPEFLTYFQNEAQLEKSRLLSDRFSAERPKGSFSTLEIQRTEQGDSAMYLCANSLDRDRQFFGPGTRLTVL.

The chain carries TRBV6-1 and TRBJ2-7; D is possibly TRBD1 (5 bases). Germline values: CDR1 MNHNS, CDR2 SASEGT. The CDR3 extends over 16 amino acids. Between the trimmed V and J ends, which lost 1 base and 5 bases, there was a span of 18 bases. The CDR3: CASSEEIRQGWNEQYF. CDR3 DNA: TGTGCCAGCAGTGAAGAGATTAGGCAGGGTTGGAACGAGCAGTACTTC.

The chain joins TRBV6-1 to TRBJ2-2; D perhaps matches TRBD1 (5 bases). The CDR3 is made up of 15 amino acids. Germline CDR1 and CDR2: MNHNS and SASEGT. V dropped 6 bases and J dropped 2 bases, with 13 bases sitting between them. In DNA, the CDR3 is TGTGCCAGCAGGGCGGACACACTAAACACCGGGGAGCTGTTTTTT. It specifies CASRADTLNTGELFF.